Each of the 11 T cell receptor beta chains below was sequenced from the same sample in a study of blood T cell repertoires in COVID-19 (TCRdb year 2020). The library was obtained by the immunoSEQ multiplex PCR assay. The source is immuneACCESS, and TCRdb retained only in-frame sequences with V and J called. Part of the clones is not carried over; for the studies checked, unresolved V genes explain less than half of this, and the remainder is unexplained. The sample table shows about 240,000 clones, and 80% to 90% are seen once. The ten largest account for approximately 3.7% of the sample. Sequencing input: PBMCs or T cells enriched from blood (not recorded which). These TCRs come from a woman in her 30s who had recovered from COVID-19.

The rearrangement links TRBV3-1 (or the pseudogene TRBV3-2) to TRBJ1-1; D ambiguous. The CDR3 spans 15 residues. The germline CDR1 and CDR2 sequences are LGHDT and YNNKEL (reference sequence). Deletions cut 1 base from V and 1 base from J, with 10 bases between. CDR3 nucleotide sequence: TGTGCCAGCAGCCAAGGTGTGAGGGCGAACACTGAAGCTTTCTTT. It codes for CASSQGVRANTEAFF.

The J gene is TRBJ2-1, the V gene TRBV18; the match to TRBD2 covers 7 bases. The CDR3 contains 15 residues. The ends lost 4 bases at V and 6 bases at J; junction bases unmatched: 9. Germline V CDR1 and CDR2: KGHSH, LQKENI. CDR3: CASSLSRESGNEQFF. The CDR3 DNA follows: TGTGCCAGCTCACTCTCGCGGGAGTCGGGCAATGAGCAGTTCTTC.

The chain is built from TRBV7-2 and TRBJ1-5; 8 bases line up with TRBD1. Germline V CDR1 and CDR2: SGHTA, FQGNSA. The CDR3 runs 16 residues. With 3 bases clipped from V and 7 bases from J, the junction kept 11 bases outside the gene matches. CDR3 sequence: CASSFPGGRLEQPQHF. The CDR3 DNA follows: TGTGCCAGCAGCTTTCCAGGGGGCCGTTTGGAGCAGCCCCAGCATTTT.

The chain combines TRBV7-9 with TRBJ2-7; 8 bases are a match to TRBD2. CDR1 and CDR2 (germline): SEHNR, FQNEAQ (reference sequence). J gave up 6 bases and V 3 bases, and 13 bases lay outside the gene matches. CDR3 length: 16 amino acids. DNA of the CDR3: TGTGCCAGCAGCTTGGGTGCCGGAGCGGGAGAACGCGAGCAGTACTTC. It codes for CASSLGAGAGEREQYF. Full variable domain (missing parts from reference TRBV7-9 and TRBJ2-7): DTGVSQNPRHKITKRGQNVTFRCDPISEHNRLYWYRQTLGQGPEFLTYFQNEAQLEKSRLLSDRFSAERPKGSFSTLEIQRTEQGDSAMYLCASSLGAGAGEREQYFGPGTRLTVT.

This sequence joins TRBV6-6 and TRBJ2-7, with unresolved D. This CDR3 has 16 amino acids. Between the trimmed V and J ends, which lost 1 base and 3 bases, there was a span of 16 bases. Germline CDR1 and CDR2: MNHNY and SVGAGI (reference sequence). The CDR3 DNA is TGTGCCAGCAGTTACTTTGACTCTAGTAACGGCTACGAGCAGTACTTC. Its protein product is CASSYFDSSNGYEQYF.

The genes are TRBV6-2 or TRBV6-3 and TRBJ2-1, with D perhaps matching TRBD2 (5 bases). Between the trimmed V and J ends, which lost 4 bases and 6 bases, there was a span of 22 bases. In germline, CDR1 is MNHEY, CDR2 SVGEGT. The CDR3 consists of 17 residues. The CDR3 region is CASSLSLLSGFFNEQFF. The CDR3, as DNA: TGTGCCAGCAGTTTATCCCTCCTAAGCGGCTTCTTCAATGAGCAGTTCTTC.

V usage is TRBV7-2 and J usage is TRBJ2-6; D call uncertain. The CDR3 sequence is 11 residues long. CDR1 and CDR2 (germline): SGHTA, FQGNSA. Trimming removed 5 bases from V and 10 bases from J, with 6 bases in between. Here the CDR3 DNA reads TGTGCCAGCAGCCCCCTAAACGTCCTGACTTTC. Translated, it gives CASSPLNVLTF.

CDR3 in DNA: TGTGCCAGCAGTTTACGACTAGCGGGGGCCAATGAGCAGTTCTTC. Its protein product is CASSLRLAGANEQFF. The chain employs TRBV27 and TRBJ2-1; 12 nucleotides agree with TRBD2. In germline, CDR1 is MNHEY, CDR2 SMNVEV (reference sequence). The junction had 2 bases not matched to a gene; V was cut back by 2 bases and J by 6 bases. The CDR3 is 15 residues long.

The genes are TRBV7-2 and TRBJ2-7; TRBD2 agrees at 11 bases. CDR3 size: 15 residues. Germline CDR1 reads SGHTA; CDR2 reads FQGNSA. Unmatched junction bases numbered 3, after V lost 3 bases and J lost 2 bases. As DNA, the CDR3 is TGTGCCAGCAGCTTGACTAGCGGGGCGACCTACGAGCAGTACTTC. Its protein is CASSLTSGATYEQYF.

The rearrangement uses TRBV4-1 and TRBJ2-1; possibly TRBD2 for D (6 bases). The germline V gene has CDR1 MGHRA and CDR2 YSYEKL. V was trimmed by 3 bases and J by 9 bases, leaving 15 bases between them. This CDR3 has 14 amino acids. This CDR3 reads CASSHYYRESEQFF. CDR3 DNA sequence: TGCGCCAGCAGCCATTATTACCGGGAGAGTGAGCAGTTCTTC.

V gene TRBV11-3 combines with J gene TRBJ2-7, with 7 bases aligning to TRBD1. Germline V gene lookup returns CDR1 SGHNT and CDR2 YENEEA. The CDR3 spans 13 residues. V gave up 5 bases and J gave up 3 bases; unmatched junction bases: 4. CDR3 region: CASSRQGGYEQYF. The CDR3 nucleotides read TGTGCCAGCAGCCGACAGGGCGGCTACGAGCAGTACTTC. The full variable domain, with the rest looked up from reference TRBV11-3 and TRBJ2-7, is EAGVVQSPRYKIIEKKQPVAFWCNPISGHNTLYWYLQNLGQGPELLIRYENEEAVDDSQLPKDRFSAERLKGVDSTLKIQPAELGDSAVYLCASSRQGGYEQYFGPGTRLTVT.